One and the same sample provided the 19 T cell receptor beta chains below, sequenced in a study of shared clonotypes between healthy human individuals. Only in-frame clones appear in the TCRdb table, and some are missing; sequencing was by immunoSEQ multiplex PCR. The profile shows about 1.5 million clones, over 95% of them singletons. Sequenced: naive CD4+ T cells sorted from blood. The subset was: CD45RA+ positively selected. These receptors were taken from a man aged 25 to 40 in good health.

The V call is TRBV6-5, the J call TRBJ2-7; D may be TRBD2 (5 bases). The V gene lost 7 bases and the J gene lost 4 bases, with 14 bases spanning the gap. Germline lookup yields CDR1 MNHEY and CDR2 SVGAGI. This CDR3 comprises 13 residues. The CDR3 loop reads CASTPRASYEQYF. The CDR3 region has the DNA TGTGCCAGCACCCCGAGGGCTTCGTACGAGCAGTACTTC.

The chain links TRBV7-8 to TRBJ2-1; perhaps TRBD2 as D (5 bases). Per germline, CDR1 SGHVS and CDR2 FQNEAQ. Trimming cost V 5 bases and J 0 bases, with 17 bases left between them. The CDR3 runs to 17 residues. The CDR3 DNA sequence: TGTGCCAGCAGCCAACTACTAGTGAGTCCCTCCTACAATGAGCAGTTCTTC. Translated, it gives CASSQLLVSPSYNEQFF.

The CDR3: CASSPGQGQETQYF. The CDR3 coding sequence is TGTGCCAGCAGCCCGGGACAGGGGCAAGAGACCCAGTACTTC. The V call is TRBV7-2, the J call TRBJ2-5, with 10 bases lining up with TRBD1. The V gene end was trimmed by 5 bases and the J gene end by 2 bases; junction bases not matched to a gene: 2. This CDR3 region has 14 residues. In germline, CDR1 is SGHTA, CDR2 FQGNSA.

The chain combines TRBV5-1 with TRBJ1-1; no reliable D call. The CDR3 sequence is 16 residues long. Trimming left V 0 bases short and J 0 bases short, with 12 bases between. Germline V gene sequence: CDR1 SGHRS, CDR2 YFSETQ. CDR3 DNA sequence: TGCGCCAGCAGCTTGGCCTGGCGAACAATGAACACTGAAGCTTTCTTT. Protein sequence: CASSLAWRTMNTEAFF.

CDR3 loop: CASSIMRDTEAFF. The CDR3 coding sequence is TGTGCCAGTAGTATCATGAGGGACACTGAAGCTTTCTTT. J is TRBJ1-1 and V is TRBV19; D remains unclear. CDR1 and CDR2 from the germline V gene are LNHDA and SQIVND (reference sequence). Trimming removed 3 bases from V and 3 bases from J, with 8 bases in between. This CDR3 has 13 residues.

The rearrangement joins TRBV9 to TRBJ2-3, with D hard to call. V lost 7 bases and J 1 base, leaving 13 bases between the germline ends. The CDR3 sequence is 14 residues long. The V gene's germline CDR1 is SGDLS and CDR2 YYNGEE. The CDR3 nucleotides are TGTGCCAGCTCAGACACGTTCCGCACAGATACGCAGTATTTT. It is translated as CASSDTFRTDTQYF. The entire variable domain, with the rest obtained from reference TRBV9 and TRBJ2-3, is as follows: DSGVTQTPKHLITATGQRVTLRCSPRSGDLSVYWYQQSLDQGLQFLIQYYNGEERAKGNILERFSAQQFPDLHSELNLSSLELGDSALYFCASSDTFRTDTQYFGPGTRLTVL.

The rearrangement links TRBV27 to TRBJ2-3, with 8 bases matching TRBD2. V lost 3 bases to trimming and J lost 1 base; unmatched junction nucleotides: 9. Looked up from germline, CDR1 is MNHEY and CDR2 is SMNVEV (reference sequence). The CDR3 is 17 residues long. CDR3 nucleotides: TGTGCCAGCAGTTTCCTTCTAGCGGGTAGACGCACAGATACGCAGTATTTT. Its protein product is CASSFLLAGRRTDTQYF.

The rearrangement joins TRBV5-6 to TRBJ1-1; possible D gene TRBD1, 5 bases. CDR1 SGHDT and CDR2 YYEEEE come from the germline V gene. The CDR3 has 14 residues. V was clipped by 7 bases and J by 3 bases, with 16 bases between them. The CDR3 spells CASVQDRAHTEAFF. The CDR3 DNA follows: TGTGCCAGCGTTCAAGACAGAGCGCACACTGAAGCTTTCTTT.

The genes are TRBV19 and TRBJ2-3, with 8 bases that match TRBD2. The V segment lost 6 bases and the J segment 0 bases; nucleotides outside the gene matches: 5. This CDR3 contains 15 residues. Germline-derived CDR1 and CDR2 are LNHDA and SQIVND (reference sequence). CDR3 region: CASSRTSSSTDTQYF. The DNA of the CDR3 is TGTGCCAGTAGCAGGACTAGCTCTAGCACAGATACGCAGTATTTT.

The CDR3 loop reads CASSTDRGRYGYTF. DNA for the CDR3: TGTGCCAGCAGCACGGACAGGGGGCGATATGGCTACACCTTC. V and J are TRBV28 and TRBJ1-2; TRBD1 aligns across 11 bases. V lost 6 bases and J lost 5; bases outside the gene matches: 5. The germline CDR1 and CDR2 sequences are MDHEN and SYDVKM. There are 14 residues in the CDR3.

A single count supports this clone. The J gene is TRBJ2-2, the V gene TRBV25-1; 9 bases match TRBD1. CDR1 is MGHDK, CDR2 SYGVNS, per germline. With V trimmed by 10 bases and J by 5 bases, 5 bases remained unmatched. This CDR3 contains 13 residues. CDR3 sequence: CATTGGATGELFF. In nucleotides, the CDR3 is TGTGCCACCACAGGGGGCGCTACCGGGGAGCTGTTTTTT.

In DNA, the CDR3 is TGTGCCAGCAGTGTTTTTCGGGGGCCCATATATTTT. This sequence encodes CASSVFRGPIYF. The chain has TRBV2 and TRBJ1-3; D may be TRBD1 (6 bases). Deletions cut 4 bases from V and 11 bases from J, with 12 bases between. The CDR3 spans 12 residues. Germline V gives CDR1 SNHLY, CDR2 FYNNEI. The full variable domain, in which reference TRBV2 and TRBJ1-3 provide the parts outside the CDR3, is EPEVTQTPSHQVTQMGQEVILRCVPISNHLYFYWYRQILGQKVEFLVSFYNNEISEKSEIFDDQFSVERPDGSNFTLKIRSTKLEDSAMYFCASSVFRGPIYFGEGSWLTVV.

The gene calls are TRBV9 and TRBJ1-1, with D hard to call. Looked up from germline, CDR1 is SGDLS and CDR2 is YYNGEE. Trimming cost V 2 bases and J 1 base, with 12 bases left between them. The CDR3 length is 15 residues. CDR3 sequence reads: CASSVGSLGNTEAFF. CDR3 nucleotide sequence: TGTGCCAGCAGCGTGGGAAGTTTGGGGAACACTGAAGCTTTCTTT.

This sequence joins TRBV6-1 and TRBJ2-3; a weak D match, TRBD1 (6 bases). This CDR3 has 14 residues. CDR1 MNHNS and CDR2 SASEGT come from the germline V gene. The V end lost 6 bases, the J end lost 7 bases, and 17 bases lay between the germline ends. The CDR3 nucleotides are TGTGCCAGCAGCTCCACAGGGACGATTTATACGCAGTATTTT. It yields the protein CASSSTGTIYTQYF.

This clone was recorded a few times. The genes are TRBV5-6 and TRBJ2-1; TRBD2 agrees at 8 bases. The V and J ends lost 5 bases and 6 bases, in that order; junction bases with no gene match: 1. The germline CDR1 and CDR2 sequences are SGHDT and YYEEEE. There are 12 residues in the CDR3. The CDR3 DNA is TGTGCCAGCAGGGGACTAGTCAATGAGCAGTTCTTC. Protein product: CASRGLVNEQFF.

The chain recombines TRBV7-9 with TRBJ2-1; D possibly uses TRBD1 or TRBD2 (5 bases each). In germline, CDR1 is SEHNR, CDR2 FQNEAQ (reference sequence). With 5 bases removed from V and 7 bases from J, the gap between germline ends came to 15 bases. The CDR3 totals 14 residues. CDR3 residues: CASSPLGRANEQFF. Here the CDR3 DNA reads TGTGCCAGCAGCCCACTGGGGCGGGCTAATGAGCAGTTCTTC. Full variable domain (missing parts from reference TRBV7-9 and TRBJ2-1): DTGVSQNPRHKITKRGQNVTFRCDPISEHNRLYWYRQTLGQGPEFLTYFQNEAQLEKSRLLSDRFSAERPKGSFSTLEIQRTEQGDSAMYLCASSPLGRANEQFFGPGTRLTVL.

The rearrangement uses TRBV18 and TRBJ1-4; no clear D. This CDR3 spans 12 amino acids. V lost 3 bases to trimming and J lost 12 bases, with 11 bases between them. Germline assignment: CDR1 KGHSH and CDR2 LQKENI. Here the CDR3 DNA reads TGTGCCAGCTCACCTTCGCCCCCTGAACTGTTTTTT. It specifies CASSPSPPELFF.

V and J are TRBV5-4 and TRBJ1-1; no definite D call. V was pared by 2 bases and J by 4 bases, with 15 bases between. Germline values: CDR1 SGHNT, CDR2 YYREEE (reference sequence). The CDR3 is made up of 15 amino acids. This chain's CDR3 is CASSFQPTEATEAFF. The CDR3 DNA reads as TGTGCCAGCAGCTTCCAACCGACCGAGGCCACTGAAGCTTTCTTT. Based on the CDR3 plus reference TRBV5-4 and TRBJ1-1, the full variable domain is ETGVTQSPTHLIKTRGQQVTLRCSSQSGHNTVSWYQQALGQGPQFIFQYYREEENGRGNFPPRFSGLQFPNYSSELNVNALELDDSALYLCASSFQPTEATEAFFGQGTRLTVV.

This rearrangement joins TRBV5-4 to TRBJ2-5; 16 bases are shared with TRBD2. Germline V gene lookup returns CDR1 SGHNT and CDR2 YYREEE (reference sequence). V was pared by 4 bases and J by 3 bases, with 3 bases of the junction left unmatched. CDR3 size: 16 residues. The DNA for the CDR3 is TGTGCCAGCAGCAGAGGGACTAGCGGGGGGGAAGAGACCCAGTACTTC. It codes for CASSRGTSGGEETQYF.